A single sample gave rise to the 28 T cell receptor beta chains below, sequenced in a study of blood T cell repertoires in COVID-19. TCRdb's table, derived via immunoSEQ multiplex PCR, lists solely in-frame clones and lacks some. This repertoire shows just over 300,000 clones, about 91% found once; its top ten account for roughly a tenth. Specimen: PBMCs or T cells enriched from blood (not recorded which). The receptors originated from a middle-aged woman who had recovered from COVID-19.

The rearrangement uses TRBV21-1 and TRBJ1-1; TRBD1 was called by the table and not checked on the DNA. TRBV21-1 is labeled a pseudogene. The CDR3 has 15 amino acids. CDR3 sequence: CASSRGQGKSSEAFF. The CDR3 coding sequence is TGTGCCAGCAGCAGAGGACAGGGTAAGAGTTCTGAAGCTTTCTTT.

The chain combines TRBV5-4 with TRBJ2-2; 11 bases align to TRBD2. V lost 4 bases and J lost 2; bases outside the gene matches: 13. CDR1 is SGHNT, CDR2 YYREEE, per germline (reference sequence). The CDR3 is 19 amino acids. CDR3 amino acids: CASSRPGLAGGINTGELFF. Here the CDR3 DNA reads TGTGCCAGCAGCCGTCCCGGCTTAGCGGGGGGGATTAACACCGGGGAGCTGTTTTTT. The full variable domain, completed using reference TRBV5-4 and TRBJ2-2, is ETGVTQSPTHLIKTRGQQVTLRCSSQSGHNTVSWYQQALGQGPQFIFQYYREEENGRGNFPPRFSGLQFPNYSSELNVNALELDDSALYLCASSRPGLAGGINTGELFFGEGSRLTVL.

The chain is built from TRBV7-9 and TRBJ2-5, with a weak D call TRBD2 (6 bases). V was clipped by 4 bases and J by 5 bases, with 14 bases between them. This CDR3 has 14 amino acids. Germline V gives CDR1 SEHNR, CDR2 FQNEAQ (reference sequence). CDR3 loop: CASSSVGGRETQYF. For the CDR3, the DNA is TGTGCCAGCAGCTCCGTGGGGGGTCGCGAGACCCAGTACTTC. Complete variable domain (other parts from reference TRBV7-9 and TRBJ2-5): DTGVSQNPRHKITKRGQNVTFRCDPISEHNRLYWYRQTLGQGPEFLTYFQNEAQLEKSRLLSDRFSAERPKGSFSTLEIQRTEQGDSAMYLCASSSVGGRETQYFGPGTRLLVL.

This clone was seen just once. The rearrangement joins TRBV5-1 to TRBJ1-4; 10 positions agree with TRBD1. This CDR3 comprises 16 residues. V gave up 4 bases and J gave up 5 bases; unmatched junction bases: 8. Germline V lookup: CDR1 SGHRS, CDR2 YFSETQ. CDR3 in amino acids: CASSPGGQGSNEKLFF. The CDR3 DNA reads TGCGCCAGCAGCCCTGGGGGACAGGGGTCGAATGAAAAACTGTTTTTT.

This chain links TRBV28 with TRBJ1-5, with TRBD1 matching 11 bases. The ends lost 5 bases at V and 7 bases at J; junction bases unmatched: 7. There are 15 residues in the CDR3. Germline-derived CDR1 and CDR2 are MDHEN and SYDVKM. For the CDR3, the DNA is TGTGCCAGCAGTCTAGGGACAGGGGGTTTGCAGCCCCAGCATTTT. This codes for CASSLGTGGLQPQHF.

The rearrangement joins TRBV27 to TRBJ1-1, with D possibly being TRBD1 (6 bases). In germline, CDR1 is MNHEY, CDR2 SMNVEV (reference sequence). Trimming cost V 9 bases and J 7 bases, with 18 bases left between them. The CDR3 runs 13 residues. CDR3 nucleotide sequence: TGTGCCAGTCATCCTACAACAGGGTATGAAGCTTTCTTT. Translating gives CASHPTTGYEAFF.

As to this clone: The junction and the germline gene differ at one end; a read error may be behind it. The chain uses TRBV28 and TRBJ1-5; D remains unclear. The CDR3 contains 15 residues. In germline, CDR1 is MDHEN, CDR2 SYDVKM. CDR3 coding DNA: TGCGGCAGTTCCCCTGGGCTTCTCAGCGGTCAGCCCCAGCATTTT. It encodes CGSSPGLLSGQPQHF.

The chain combines TRBV5-4 with TRBJ1-2, with D maybe TRBD1 (5 bases). Germline assignment: CDR1 SGHNT and CDR2 YYREEE (reference sequence). CDR3 length equals 14 residues. Between the trimmed V and J ends, which lost 2 bases and 4 bases, there was a span of 12 bases. Here the CDR3 DNA reads TGTGCCAGCAGCTTAGACAGTTCCCTCTATGGCTACACCTTC. It codes for CASSLDSSLYGYTF.

The chain employs TRBV7-9 and TRBJ2-2; 11 bases are a match to TRBD2. V shed 6 bases, J shed 5 bases, and the junction held 5 bases outside the gene matches. The CDR3 contains 15 residues. CDR1 is SEHNR and CDR2 is FQNEAQ in the germline V gene (reference sequence). The CDR3 is CASSQLAGGTGELFF. In DNA, the CDR3 is TGTGCCAGCAGTCAGCTAGCGGGGGGTACCGGGGAGCTGTTTTTT.

This sequence joins TRBV10-3 and TRBJ1-1, with 8 bases aligning to TRBD1. The germline CDR1 and CDR2 sequences are ENHRY and SYGVKD. The CDR3 length is 16 residues. The ends lost 10 bases at V and 3 bases at J; junction bases unmatched: 16. CDR3 sequence (DNA): TGTGCCAACACCTGGGCAGGGGGCGCGGTTTACACTGAAGCTTTCTTT. This encodes CANTWAGGAVYTEAFF.

J is TRBJ1-1 and V is TRBV4-3; D call uncertain. Trimming left V 2 bases short and J 4 bases short, with 11 bases between. Germline V gives CDR1 LGHNA, CDR2 YSLEER. The CDR3 covers 14 residues. Here the CDR3 reads CASSQPGMGTEAFF. For the CDR3, the DNA is TGCGCCAGCAGCCAACCGGGAATGGGCACTGAAGCTTTCTTT.

The chain links TRBV7-8 to TRBJ2-7; no reliable D call. V lost 5 bases, J lost 0 bases, and 17 bases lay in between. The CDR3 consists of 16 residues. The germline CDR1 and CDR2 sequences are SGHVS and FQNEAQ. The CDR3 nucleotides read TGTGCCAGCAGCCGAGCCCCGACTGTAGACTCCTACGAGCAGTACTTC. Its protein is CASSRAPTVDSYEQYF.

The table lists this clone with a few counts. This chain joins TRBV5-4 and TRBJ1-2; 11 bases match TRBD1. Germline CDR1 and CDR2: SGHNT and YYREEE (reference sequence). After removal of 3 bases from V and 8 bases from J, the junction contained 3 bases not matched to a gene. The CDR3 runs to 13 residues. The CDR3 loop reads CASSWDRGEGYTF. CDR3 sequence (DNA): TGTGCCAGCAGCTGGGACAGGGGGGAAGGCTACACCTTC.

The chain combines TRBV5-1 with TRBJ2-7; 8 bases agree with TRBD2. Trimming removed 0 bases from V and 1 base from J; junction bases left unmatched: 3. This CDR3 region has 15 residues. Germline V gene data show CDR1 as SGHRS and CDR2 as YFSETQ. This CDR3 is CASSLASGWSYEQYF. The CDR3, as DNA: TGCGCCAGCAGCTTGGCTAGCGGGTGGTCCTACGAGCAGTACTTC.

The chain uses TRBV18 and TRBJ2-1; D might be TRBD2 (6 bases). Deletions cut 4 bases from V and 2 bases from J, with 12 bases between. The CDR3 extends over 15 amino acids. Germline V CDR1 and CDR2: KGHSH, LQKENI. CDR3 residues: CASSLLRGAYNEQFF. The CDR3 region has the DNA TGTGCCAGCTCACTACTTCGCGGGGCCTACAATGAGCAGTTCTTC.

The chain joins TRBV7-2 to TRBJ2-1; weak D call: TRBD2 (5 bases). Germline CDR1 and CDR2: SGHTA and FQGNSA. Trimming removed 4 bases at V and 12 bases at J, with 16 bases between. This CDR3 is 13 amino acids long. The CDR3 region has the DNA TGTGCCAGCAGCTCCGGGGTAAGCCCCGCGCAGTTCTTC. As protein: CASSSGVSPAQFF.

This clone turned up a few times. This sequence joins TRBV27 and TRBJ2-7, with a possible D match to TRBD1 (6 bases). This CDR3 is built from 13 residues. The germline gives CDR1 MNHEY, CDR2 SMNVEV (reference sequence). Trimming took off 6 bases at V and 7 bases at J, with 16 bases between the two ends. In DNA, the CDR3 is TGTGCCAGCAGACAAGGGGGTTTGGGGGAGCAGTACTTC. This sequence encodes CASRQGGLGEQYF.

The rearrangement links TRBV19 to TRBJ2-5, with TRBD2 as a possible D gene (7 bases). The length of the CDR3 is 14 residues. Looked up from germline, CDR1 is LNHDA and CDR2 is SQIVND (reference sequence). Trimming removed 5 bases at V and 4 bases at J, with 14 bases between. This CDR3 is CASSPYREGETQYF. Written as DNA, the CDR3 is TGTGCCAGTAGTCCCTACAGGGAGGGAGAGACCCAGTACTTC.

The chain's CDR3 is CATSGLGAGDTQYF. As DNA, the CDR3 is TGTGCCACCAGTGGACTGGGGGCGGGAGATACGCAGTATTTT. The chain employs TRBV24-1 and TRBJ2-3, with D perhaps TRBD1 (6 bases). Trimming stripped 5 bases from V and 5 bases from J, with 13 bases between. Germline loops: CDR1 KGHDR, CDR2 SFDVKD. CDR3 length equals 14 residues.

This chain joins TRBV5-4 and TRBJ2-1, with 12 bases fitting TRBD2. The CDR3 length is 15 residues. Germline V gene data show CDR1 as SGHNT and CDR2 as YYREEE (reference sequence). V dropped 3 bases and J dropped 7; count of bases not matched to a gene: 5. In nucleotides, the CDR3 is TGTGCCAGCAGCTCTCGACTAGCGGGAGCTAATGAGCAGTTCTTC. Amino acids: CASSSRLAGANEQFF.

This clone was seen a few times. This chain links TRBV5-1 with TRBJ2-5; D call uncertain. The germline gives CDR1 SGHRS, CDR2 YFSETQ. V lost 3 bases, J lost 1 base, and 10 bases lay in between. This CDR3 has 14 residues. DNA of the CDR3: TGCGCCAGCAGCTATCGGGTGGGCCAAGAGACCCAGTACTTC. It translates to CASSYRVGQETQYF. The full variable domain, its missing parts supplied by reference TRBV5-1 and TRBJ2-5, is KAGVTQTPRYLIKTRGQQVTLSCSPISGHRSVSWYQQTPGQGLQFLFEYFSETQRNKGNFPGRFSGRQFSNSRSEMNVSTLELGDSALYLCASSYRVGQETQYFGPGTRLLVL.

The V and J genes are TRBV27 and TRBJ2-5; 8 nucleotides match TRBD2. This CDR3 is 14 amino acids long. Germline values: CDR1 MNHEY, CDR2 SMNVEV (reference sequence). The J segment lost 4 bases and the V segment lost 6 bases, leaving 7 bases of the junction unmatched. The DNA of the CDR3 is TGTGCCAGCAGGTATCGAGCGGGGGTAGAGACCCAGTACTTC. Translating it yields CASRYRAGVETQYF.

V usage is TRBV28 and J usage is TRBJ1-1; 11 bases line up with TRBD1. The V and J ends lost 6 bases and 1 base, in that order; junction bases with no gene match: 16. The CDR3 totals 19 residues. CDR1 is MDHEN, CDR2 SYDVKM, per germline. The CDR3 DNA reads as TGTGCCAGCAGGAAACGGACAGGGGGCGTAGGGGTAGGGAACACTGAAGCTTTCTTT. This gives the protein CASRKRTGGVGVGNTEAFF.

The rearrangement links TRBV27 to TRBJ1-1; TRBD1 agrees at 8 bases. The CDR3 covers 16 residues. The germline V gene has CDR1 MNHEY and CDR2 SMNVEV (reference sequence). The V gene end was trimmed by 1 base and the J gene end by 5 bases; junction bases not matched to a gene: 9. CDR3 amino acids: CASSLYAQGGVTEAFF. The CDR3 DNA reads TGTGCCAGCAGTTTATACGCACAGGGGGGCGTGACTGAAGCTTTCTTT.

The chain recombines TRBV7-9 with TRBJ1-6, with D tentatively TRBD1 (5 bases). This CDR3 region has 14 residues. The germline CDR1 and CDR2 sequences are SEHNR and FQNEAQ (reference sequence). Trimming shortened V by 5 bases and J by 9 bases, and 14 bases separated the two germline ends. CDR3 sequence: CASSPGQGGSPLHF. DNA for the CDR3: TGTGCCAGCAGCCCGGGCCAGGGAGGTTCACCCCTCCACTTT.

This clone was observed a handful of times. The rearrangement uses TRBV19 and TRBJ1-3; D is uncertain. Germline V gene lookup returns CDR1 LNHDA and CDR2 SQIVND (reference sequence). The CDR3 spans 13 residues. The ends were cut back, 1 base at V and 3 bases at J, with 4 bases in the middle. The CDR3 protein is CASSIGGGNTIYF. The DNA of the CDR3 is TGTGCCAGTAGTATAGGCGGTGGAAACACCATATATTTT.

The chain joins TRBV9 to TRBJ2-3, with D perhaps TRBD2 (6 bases). V lost 4 bases, J lost 6 bases, and 24 bases lay in between. The CDR3 runs to 17 residues. Germline-derived CDR1 and CDR2 are SGDLS and YYNGEE. CDR3 protein: CASSLLWGGISSDTQYF. The CDR3, as DNA: TGTGCCAGCAGCCTCCTCTGGGGCGGGATTTCGTCGGATACGCAGTATTTT. Supplemented by reference TRBV9 and TRBJ2-3, the full variable domain reads DSGVTQTPKHLITATGQRVTLRCSPRSGDLSVYWYQQSLDQGLQFLIQYYNGEERAKGNILERFSAQQFPDLHSELNLSSLELGDSALYFCASSLLWGGISSDTQYFGPGTRLTVL.

The gene calls are TRBV7-9 and TRBJ1-4; 9 bases align to TRBD1. The CDR3 contains 16 residues. Germline V gene data show CDR1 as SEHNR and CDR2 as FQNEAQ (reference sequence). V gave up 5 bases and J gave up 5 bases; unmatched junction bases: 9. The CDR3 bases are TGTGCCAGCAGCCCCGTAACAGGGGGCCTAAATGAAAAACTGTTTTTT. Its protein product is CASSPVTGGLNEKLFF.